This is a list of T cell receptor beta chains from one sample in a study of blood T cell repertoires in COVID-19. Measured with immunoSEQ multiplex PCR; TCRdb has only the in-frame clones, and not every one. The table has about 270,000 clones, 82% seen once. The sequenced sample consisted of peripheral blood. The receptors shown here come from a woman aged 18-35 years with acute or convalescent COVID-19. Both conserved end residues are part of each CDR3. The D gene is left open where the match is weak. Clone size is shown for a subset of rows, as once, few, many or a class of expanded clone.

D: TRBD1; J: TRBJ1-1; size: few; V: TRBV2; CDR3: CASSGTGGANTEAFF; DNA: TGTGCCAGCAGTGGGACAGGGGGCGCGAACACTGAAGCTTTCTTT
D: .; J: TRBJ2-7; size: few; V: TRBV28; CDR3: CASSLGQGYEQYF; DNA: TGTGCCAGCAGTTTAGGGCAGGGCTACGAGCAGTACTTC
D: .; J: TRBJ2-1; size: .; V: TRBV6-6; CDR3: CASTSGRGYNEQFF; DNA: TGTGCCAGCACCTCCGGTCGGGGTTACAATGAGCAGTTCTTC
D: TRBD2; J: TRBJ2-1; size: .; V: TRBV6-5; CDR3: CASSPGLAGPNEQFF; DNA: TGTGCCAGCAGCCCGGGACTAGCGGGACCCAATGAGCAGTTCTTC
D: TRBD1; J: TRBJ1-2; size: .; V: TRBV19; CDR3: CASSMGTGVIVGYTF; DNA: TGTGCCAGTAGTATGGGGACAGGGGTGATCGTTGGCTACACCTTC
D: .; J: TRBJ2-7; size: .; V: TRBV11-2; CDR3: CASSSIRGARNEQYF; DNA: TGTGCCAGCAGCTCCATCCGTGGGGCGAGGAACGAGCAGTACTTC
D: TRBD1; J: TRBJ2-2; size: .; V: TRBV18; CDR3: CASSSIRQGASNTGELFF; DNA: TGTGCCAGCTCATCCATCAGACAGGGGGCATCGAACACCGGGGAGCTGTTTTTT
D: .; J: TRBJ2-5; size: .; V: TRBV15; CDR3: CATSPGERVRETQYF; DNA: TGTGCCACCAGTCCGGGGGAGAGGGTACGAGAGACCCAGTACTTC
D: TRBD2; J: TRBJ2-1; size: .; V: TRBV27; CDR3: CASSFGLAGPGGNEQFF; DNA: TGTGCCAGCAGTTTTGGGCTAGCGGGACCCGGGGGGAATGAGCAGTTCTTC
D: TRBD2; J: TRBJ2-7; size: .; V: TRBV4-1; CDR3: CASSQATSGRAVYEQYF; DNA: TGCGCCAGCAGCCAGGCAACTAGCGGGAGGGCCGTCTACGAGCAGTACTTC
D: TRBD2; J: TRBJ2-2; size: .; V: TRBV29-1; CDR3: CSTGGRADTGELFF; DNA: TGCAGCACCGGCGGGAGGGCCGACACCGGGGAGCTGTTTTTT
D: .; J: TRBJ2-2; size: .; V: TRBV12-3/TRBV12-4; CDR3: CASSFRRDGELFF; DNA: TGTGCCAGCAGTTTTAGGCGGGACGGGGAGCTGTTTTTT
D: .; J: TRBJ2-7; size: .; V: TRBV6-1; CDR3: CASSEEGWSAAYEQYF; DNA: TGTGCCAGCAGTGAAGAGGGGTGGTCGGCAGCCTACGAGCAGTACTTC
D: .; J: TRBJ1-1; size: .; V: TRBV5-6; CDR3: CASSFGAQGEAFF; DNA: TGTGCCAGCAGCTTCGGGGCGCAGGGGGAAGCTTTCTTT